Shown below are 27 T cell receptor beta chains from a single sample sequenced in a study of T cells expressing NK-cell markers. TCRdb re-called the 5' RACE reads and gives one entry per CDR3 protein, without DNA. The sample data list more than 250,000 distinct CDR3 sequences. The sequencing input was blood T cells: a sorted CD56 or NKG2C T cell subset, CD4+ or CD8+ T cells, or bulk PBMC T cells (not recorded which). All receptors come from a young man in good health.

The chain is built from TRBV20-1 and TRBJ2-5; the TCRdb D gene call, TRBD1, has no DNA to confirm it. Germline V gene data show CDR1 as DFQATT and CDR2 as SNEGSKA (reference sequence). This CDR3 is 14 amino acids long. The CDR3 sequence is CSALPRTGQETQYF.

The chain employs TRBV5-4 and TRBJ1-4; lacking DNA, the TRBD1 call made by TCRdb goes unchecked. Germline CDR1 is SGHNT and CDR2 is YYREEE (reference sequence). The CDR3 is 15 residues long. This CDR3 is CASSLKGPTNEKLFF.

CDR3 amino acids: CASSPWGQVGGVEQFF. The V and J genes are TRBV7-7 and TRBJ2-1; TCRdb's D call, TRBD1, is unchecked because there is no DNA. CDR1 is SSHAT, CDR2 FNYEAQ, per germline (reference sequence). The CDR3 sequence is 16 residues long.

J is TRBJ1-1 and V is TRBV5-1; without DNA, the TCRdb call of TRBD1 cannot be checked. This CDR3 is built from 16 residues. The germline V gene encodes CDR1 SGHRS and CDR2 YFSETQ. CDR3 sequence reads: CASSLDSAVRGTEAFF.

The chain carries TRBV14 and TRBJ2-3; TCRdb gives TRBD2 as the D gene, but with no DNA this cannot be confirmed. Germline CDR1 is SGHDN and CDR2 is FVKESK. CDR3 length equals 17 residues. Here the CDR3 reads CASSQDKGLDSADTQYF.

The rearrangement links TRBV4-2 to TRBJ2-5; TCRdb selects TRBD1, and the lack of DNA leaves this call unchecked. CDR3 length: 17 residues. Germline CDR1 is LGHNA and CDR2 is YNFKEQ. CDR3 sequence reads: CASSQISQGGGKETQYF.

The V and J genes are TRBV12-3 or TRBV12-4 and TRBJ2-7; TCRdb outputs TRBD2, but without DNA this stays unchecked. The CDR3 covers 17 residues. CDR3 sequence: CASSSRIAGGPAYEQYF.

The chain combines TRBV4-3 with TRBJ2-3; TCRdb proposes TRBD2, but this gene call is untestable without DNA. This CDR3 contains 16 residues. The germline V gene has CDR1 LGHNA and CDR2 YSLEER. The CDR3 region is CASSPVLAGAMDTQYF.

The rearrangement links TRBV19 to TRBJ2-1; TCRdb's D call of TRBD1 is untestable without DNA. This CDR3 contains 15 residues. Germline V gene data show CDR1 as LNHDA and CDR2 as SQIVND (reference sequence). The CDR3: CASSSGQGRNNEQFF.

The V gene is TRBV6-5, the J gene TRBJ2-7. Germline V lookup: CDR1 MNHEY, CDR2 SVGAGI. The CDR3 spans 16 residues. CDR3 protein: CASSYRGRSYSYEQYF.

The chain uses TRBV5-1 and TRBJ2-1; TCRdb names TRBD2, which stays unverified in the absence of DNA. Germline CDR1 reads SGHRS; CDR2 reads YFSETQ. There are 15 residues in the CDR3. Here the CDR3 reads CASRGTGREGNEQFF.

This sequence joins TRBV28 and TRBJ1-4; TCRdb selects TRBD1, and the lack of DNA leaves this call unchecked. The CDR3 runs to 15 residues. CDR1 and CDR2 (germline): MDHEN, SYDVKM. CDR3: CASSPPGQLNEKLFF.

This chain's CDR3 is CATSRQGGDTQYF. The V call is TRBV15, the J call TRBJ2-3; no DNA is available, so the TRBD1 call from TCRdb remains unchecked. CDR3 length: 13 amino acids. CDR1 is LNHNV, CDR2 YYDKDF, per germline (reference sequence).

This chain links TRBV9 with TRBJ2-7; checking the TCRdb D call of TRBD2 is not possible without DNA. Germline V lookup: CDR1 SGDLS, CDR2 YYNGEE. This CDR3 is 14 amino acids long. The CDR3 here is CASSASGRVDEQYF.

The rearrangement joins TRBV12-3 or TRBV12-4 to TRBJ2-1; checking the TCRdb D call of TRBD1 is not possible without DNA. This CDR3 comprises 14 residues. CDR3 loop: CASTFGQGVGEQFF.

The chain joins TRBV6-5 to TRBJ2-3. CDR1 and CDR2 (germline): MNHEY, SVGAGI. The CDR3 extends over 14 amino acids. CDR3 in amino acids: CASSYSGYPDTQYF.

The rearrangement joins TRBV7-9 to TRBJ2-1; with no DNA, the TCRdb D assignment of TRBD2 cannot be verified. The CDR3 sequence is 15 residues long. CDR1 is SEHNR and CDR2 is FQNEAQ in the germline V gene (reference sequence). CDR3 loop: CASSLTTSGRTEQFF.

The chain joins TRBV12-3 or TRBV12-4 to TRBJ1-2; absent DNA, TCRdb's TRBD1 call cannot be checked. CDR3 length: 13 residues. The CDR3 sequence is CASTGDRNYGYTF.

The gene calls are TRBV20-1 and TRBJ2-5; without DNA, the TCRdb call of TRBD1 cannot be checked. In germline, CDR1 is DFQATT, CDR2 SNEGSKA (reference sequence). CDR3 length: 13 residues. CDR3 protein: CSAEIPGQETQYF.

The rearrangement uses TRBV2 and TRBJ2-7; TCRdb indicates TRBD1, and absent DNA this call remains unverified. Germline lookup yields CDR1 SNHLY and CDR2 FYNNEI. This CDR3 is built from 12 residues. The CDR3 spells CASSELRGEQYF.

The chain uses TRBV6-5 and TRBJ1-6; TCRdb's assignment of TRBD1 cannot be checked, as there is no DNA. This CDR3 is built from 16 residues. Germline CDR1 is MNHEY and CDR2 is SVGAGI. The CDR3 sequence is CASSYSSGQLNSPLHF.

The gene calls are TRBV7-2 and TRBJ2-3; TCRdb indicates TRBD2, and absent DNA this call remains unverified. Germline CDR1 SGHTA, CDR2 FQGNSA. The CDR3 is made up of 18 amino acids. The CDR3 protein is CASSLASTSGPGGDTQYF.

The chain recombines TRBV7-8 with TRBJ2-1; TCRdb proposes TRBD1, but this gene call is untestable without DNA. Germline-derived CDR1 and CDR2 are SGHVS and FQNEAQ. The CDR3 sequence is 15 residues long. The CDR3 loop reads CASRTAGGKYNEQFF.

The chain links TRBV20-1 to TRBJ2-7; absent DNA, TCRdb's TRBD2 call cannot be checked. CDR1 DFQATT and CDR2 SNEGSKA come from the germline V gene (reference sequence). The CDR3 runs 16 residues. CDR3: CSAIPAVAGGRGEQYF.

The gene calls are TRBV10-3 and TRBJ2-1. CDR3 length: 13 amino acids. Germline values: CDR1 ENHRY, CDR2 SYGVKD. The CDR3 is CAISAEFWNEQFF.

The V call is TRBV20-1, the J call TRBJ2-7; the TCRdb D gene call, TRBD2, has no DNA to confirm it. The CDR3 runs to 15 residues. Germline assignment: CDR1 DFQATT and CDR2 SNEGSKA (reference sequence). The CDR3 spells CSATILTSGEGEQYF.

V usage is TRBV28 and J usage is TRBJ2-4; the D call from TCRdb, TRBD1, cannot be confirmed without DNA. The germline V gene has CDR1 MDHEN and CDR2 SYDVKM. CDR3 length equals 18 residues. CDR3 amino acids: CASSFTGGGSLAKNIQYF.